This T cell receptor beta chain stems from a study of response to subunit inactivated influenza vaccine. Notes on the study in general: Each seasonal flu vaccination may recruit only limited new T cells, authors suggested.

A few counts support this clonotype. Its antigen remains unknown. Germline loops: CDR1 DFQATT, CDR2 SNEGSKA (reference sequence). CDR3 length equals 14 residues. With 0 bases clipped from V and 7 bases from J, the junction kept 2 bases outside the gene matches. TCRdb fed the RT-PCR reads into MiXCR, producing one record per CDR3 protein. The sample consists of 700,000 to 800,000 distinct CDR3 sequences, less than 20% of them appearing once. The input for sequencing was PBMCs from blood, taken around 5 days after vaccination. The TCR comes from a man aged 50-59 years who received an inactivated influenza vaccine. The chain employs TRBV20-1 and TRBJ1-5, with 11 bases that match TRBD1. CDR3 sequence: CSAREDRGQQPQHF. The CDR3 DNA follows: TGCAGTGCTAGAGAGGACAGGGGGCAACAGCCCCAGCATTTT.